These T cell receptor beta chains were read from a single sample in a study of T cells in Graves' hyperthyroidism and ophthalmopathy. MiXCR was run by TCRdb on the multiplex PCR reads, yielding one entry per CDR3 protein. The top ten hold roughly 17% of the sample, which has over 450,000 distinct CDR3 sequences, approximately 15% seen once. Sequenced material: blood. The source is a young woman with Graves' hyperthyroidism. Both conserved end residues are part of each CDR3. Each record gives: V gene, D gene, clone size, J gene, CDR3 length, CDR3 protein, CDR3 DNA. A D gene is named only where the DNA matches it firmly. Clone sizes are given selectively: once, few, many, or a class where the clone is expanded.

V: TRBV19
D: TRBD1
size: many
J: TRBJ2-1
length: 16
CDR3: CASSPRGRGAYNEQFF
DNA: TGTGCCAGTAGTCCGAGGGGGCGTGGGGCTTACAATGAGCAGTTCTTC

V: TRBV7-2
D: NA
size: many
J: TRBJ2-1
length: 13
CDR3: CASSPGLHNEQFF
DNA: TGTGCCAGCAGCCCGGGACTTCACAATGAGCAGTTCTTC

V: TRBV10-3
D: NA
size: many
J: TRBJ2-3
length: 16
CDR3: CAISESSLASTDTQYF
DNA: TGTGCCATCAGTGAGTCGAGCCTAGCTAGCACAGATACGCAGTATTTT

V: TRBV30
D: TRBD1
size: NA
J: TRBJ1-2
length: 15
CDR3: CAWTGTGGPSYGYTF
DNA: TGTGCCTGGACCGGGACAGGGGGCCCTTCTTATGGCTACACCTTC

V: TRBV15
D: NA
size: many
J: TRBJ1-1
length: 15
CDR3: CATSSRTDFYTEAFF
DNA: TGTGCCACCAGCAGTCGGACCGACTTTTACACTGAAGCTTTCTTT

V: TRBV10-3
D: TRBD2
size: NA
J: TRBJ2-3
length: 14
CDR3: CAISEPGGPDTQYF
DNA: TGTGCCATCAGTGAACCGGGAGGGCCGGATACGCAGTATTTT

V: TRBV19
D: NA
size: many
J: TRBJ2-6
length: 18
CDR3: CASREGTRSRSGANVLTF
DNA: TGTGCCAGTAGGGAAGGGACACGGTCTCGCTCTGGGGCCAACGTCCTGACTTTC

V: TRBV10-3
D: TRBD2
size: many
J: TRBJ2-2
length: 13
CDR3: CAISSGNAGELFF
DNA: TGTGCCATATCCAGCGGGAATGCCGGGGAGCTGTTTTTT

V: TRBV29-1
D: NA
size: many
J: TRBJ2-1
length: 13
CDR3: CSATQGGNNEQFF
DNA: TGCAGCGCAACACAGGGAGGTAACAATGAGCAGTTCTTC

V: TRBV11-2
D: TRBD1
size: many
J: TRBJ1-1
length: 13
CDR3: CASSTTGSVEAFF
DNA: TGTGCCAGCAGCACGACAGGGTCGGTTGAAGCTTTCTTT

V: TRBV30
D: TRBD1
size: many
J: TRBJ1-4
length: 14
CDR3: CAWSVLGQLEKLFF
DNA: TGTGCCTGGAGTGTATTGGGACAGCTTGAAAAACTGTTTTTT

V: TRBV12-3/TRBV12-4
D: TRBD1
size: NA
J: TRBJ1-4
length: 16
CDR3: CASSDPRGSTNEKLFF
DNA: TGTGCCAGCAGTGACCCCAGGGGGTCAACTAATGAAAAACTGTTTTTT

V: TRBV29-1
D: NA
size: NA
J: TRBJ2-5
length: 13
CDR3: CSVRQRSQETQYF
DNA: TGCAGCGTTAGACAGAGATCCCAAGAGACCCAGTACTTC

V: TRBV2
D: NA
size: many
J: TRBJ1-2
length: 10
CDR3: CASSNTHDTF
DNA: TGTGCCAGCAGTAATACCCATGACACCTTC

V: TRBV24-1
D: TRBD2
size: many
J: TRBJ2-5
length: 17
CDR3: CATSDLHSGSAEGTQYF
DNA: TGTGCCACCAGTGATTTGCACAGCGGGAGCGCGGAAGGGACCCAGTACTTC

V: TRBV24-1
D: TRBD2
size: many
J: TRBJ2-1
length: 16
CDR3: CATSDSFAGVLNEQFF
DNA: TGTGCCACCAGTGACTCATTCGCGGGAGTTCTTAATGAGCAGTTCTTC

V: TRBV6-1
D: NA
size: many
J: TRBJ1-1
length: 13
CDR3: CASRRAEGTEAFF
DNA: TGTGCCAGCCGGAGGGCTGAGGGCACTGAAGCTTTCTTT

V: TRBV2
D: TRBD2
size: many
J: TRBJ2-1
length: 20
CDR3: CASREIVGTSGRESYNEQFF
DNA: TGTGCCAGTAGAGAGATTGTTGGGACTAGCGGGAGGGAGTCCTACAATGAGCAGTTCTTC

V: TRBV20-1
D: NA
size: many
J: TRBJ1-2
length: 13
CDR3: CSARGRERGGYTF
DNA: TGCAGTGCTAGGGGCAGGGAAAGGGGTGGCTACACCTTC

V: TRBV7-3
D: TRBD2
size: many
J: TRBJ2-2
length: 16
CDR3: CASSLNTLAGTGELFF
DNA: TGTGCCAGCAGCTTAAATACCCTAGCGGGCACCGGGGAGCTGTTTTTT

V: TRBV29-1
D: NA
size: many
J: TRBJ1-1
length: 12
CDR3: CSVPGANTEAFF
DNA: TGCAGCGTTCCGGGTGCTAACACTGAAGCTTTCTTT

V: TRBV6-6
D: TRBD1
size: many
J: TRBJ2-3
length: 17
CDR3: CASSYAHRGTSTDTQYF
DNA: TGTGCCAGCAGTTACGCCCACAGGGGAACTAGCACAGATACGCAGTATTTT

V: TRBV13
D: NA
size: NA
J: TRBJ2-7
length: 16
CDR3: CASSLGGDSTRYEQYF
DNA: TGTGCCAGCAGCTTAGGAGGGGATTCTACCCGGTACGAGCAGTACTTC

V: TRBV11-3
D: NA
size: many
J: TRBJ1-5
length: 13
CDR3: CASSLDGAQPQHF
DNA: TGTGCCAGCAGCTTAGACGGAGCTCAGCCCCAGCATTTT

V: TRBV12-3/TRBV12-4
D: NA
size: many
J: TRBJ2-3
length: 11
CDR3: CASRMVDTQYF
DNA: TGTGCCAGCAGGATGGTGGATACGCAGTATTTT

V: TRBV6-1
D: TRBD1
size: many
J: TRBJ1-1
length: 13
CDR3: CASSATGVDEAFF
DNA: TGTGCCAGCAGTGCGACAGGGGTGGATGAAGCTTTCTTT

V: TRBV19
D: TRBD2
size: many
J: TRBJ2-5
length: 17
CDR3: CASSSPGLAGVGETQYF
DNA: TGTGCCAGTAGTTCCCCTGGCCTAGCGGGAGTAGGGGAGACCCAGTACTTC

V: TRBV7-2
D: TRBD2
size: many
J: TRBJ2-5
length: 16
CDR3: CASSSTRLAGVETQYF
DNA: TGTGCCAGCAGCTCCACCCGACTAGCGGGAGTAGAGACCCAGTACTTC

V: TRBV11-2
D: NA
size: NA
J: TRBJ2-5
length: 13
CDR3: CASRGIGTETQYF
DNA: TGTGCCAGCAGGGGGATCGGGACGGAGACCCAGTACTTC

V: TRBV7-9
D: TRBD1
size: NA
J: TRBJ2-5
length: 14
CDR3: CASSLGDREETQYF
DNA: TGTGCCAGCAGCTTAGGGGACAGGGAAGAGACCCAGTACTTC

V: TRBV2
D: TRBD1
size: many
J: TRBJ2-7
length: 15
CDR3: CASSGTGVLSYEQYF
DNA: TGTGCCAGCAGTGGAACAGGGGTGCTCTCATACGAGCAGTACTTC

V: TRBV12-5
D: NA
size: many
J: TRBJ1-6
length: 16
CDR3: CASASKGGSYNSPLHF
DNA: TGTGCTAGTGCCTCAAAGGGGGGGTCCTATAATTCACCCCTCCACTTT

V: TRBV7-9
D: TRBD1
size: NA
J: TRBJ2-3
length: 16
CDR3: CASSYLWTGDTDTQYF
DNA: TGTGCCAGCAGCTACCTATGGACAGGAGACACAGATACGCAGTATTTT

V: TRBV25-1
D: NA
size: few
J: TRBJ1-2
length: 15
CDR3: CASSEFVDLNYGYTF
DNA: TGTGCCAGCAGTGAATTTGTGGACCTTAACTATGGCTACACCTTC

V: TRBV11-3
D: TRBD1
size: many
J: TRBJ1-6
length: 15
CDR3: CASSFRTGDFSPLHF
DNA: TGTGCCAGCAGCTTTAGGACAGGCGATTTTTCACCCCTCCACTTT

V: TRBV30
D: TRBD1
size: NA
J: TRBJ1-6
length: 14
CDR3: CAWGGQGTGSPLHF
DNA: TGTGCCTGGGGGGGACAGGGGACCGGTTCACCCCTCCACTTT

V: TRBV7-2
D: NA
size: many
J: TRBJ2-5
length: 15
CDR3: CASSLNRLSGETQYF
DNA: TGTGCCAGCAGCTTAAACAGGTTGTCGGGAGAGACCCAGTACTTC

V: TRBV5-5
D: NA
size: few
J: TRBJ2-7
length: 12
CDR3: CASSRAAARQYF
DNA: TGTGCCAGCAGCCGAGCGGCCGCCAGGCAGTACTTC

V: TRBV6-1
D: TRBD2
size: many
J: TRBJ2-1
length: 15
CDR3: CASSESNNSGRGPFF
DNA: TGTGCCAGCAGTGAGTCGAATAATAGCGGGAGAGGCCCGTTCTTC

V: TRBV4-3
D: TRBD2
size: once
J: TRBJ2-5
length: 15
CDR3: CASSQEGGRAGTQYF
DNA: TGCGCCAGCAGCCAAGAGGGAGGGAGGGCCGGGACCCAGTACTTC

V: TRBV27
D: NA
size: many
J: TRBJ1-6
length: 15
CDR3: CASRGIDRANSPLHF
DNA: TGTGCCAGCAGAGGAATCGATAGGGCTAATTCACCCCTCCACTTT

V: TRBV19
D: NA
size: few
J: TRBJ1-5
length: 15
CDR3: CASSEGPAGNQPQHF
DNA: TGTGCCAGTAGTGAGGGTCCAGCTGGCAATCAGCCCCAGCATTTT

V: TRBV12-3/TRBV12-4
D: NA
size: many
J: TRBJ2-4
length: 16
CDR3: CASTIGGGLWENIQYF
DNA: TGTGCCAGCACCATTGGGGGCGGCCTTTGGGAAAACATTCAGTACTTC

V: TRBV5-1
D: TRBD1
size: few
J: TRBJ2-1
length: 18
CDR3: CASSTLVSGTGGGDEQFF
DNA: TGCGCCAGCAGCACTCTTGTTTCCGGGACAGGGGGTGGCGATGAGCAGTTCTTC

V: TRBV5-1
D: TRBD1
size: few
J: TRBJ2-1
length: 15
CDR3: CASSLDRGAYNEQFF
DNA: TGCGCCAGCAGCTTGGACAGGGGTGCCTACAATGAGCAGTTCTTC

V: TRBV5-1
D: NA
size: many
J: TRBJ2-5
length: 15
CDR3: CASSLTRREQETQYF
DNA: TGCGCCAGCAGCCTCACACGTCGGGAGCAAGAGACCCAGTACTTC

V: TRBV30
D: NA
size: many
J: TRBJ1-1
length: 13
CDR3: CAWSAGPNTEAFF
DNA: TGTGCCTGGAGTGCAGGGCCGAACACTGAAGCTTTCTTT

V: TRBV19
D: NA
size: many
J: TRBJ1-1
length: 15
CDR3: CASSITGFSTLEAFF
DNA: TGTGCCAGTAGTATAACAGGTTTTTCGACGCTAGAAGCTTTCTTT

V: TRBV6-1
D: TRBD2
size: many
J: TRBJ2-3
length: 15
CDR3: CASGGLAASTDTQYF
DNA: TGTGCCAGCGGAGGACTAGCGGCTAGCACAGATACGCAGTATTTT

V: TRBV5-1
D: TRBD1
size: NA
J: TRBJ1-2
length: 16
CDR3: CASSLDRTGIMGGYTF
DNA: TGCGCCAGCAGCTTGGACAGGACAGGGATAATGGGAGGCTACACCTTC

V: TRBV11-2
D: TRBD2
size: many
J: TRBJ2-1
length: 16
CDR3: CASSAGTSGRYNEQFF
DNA: TGTGCCAGCAGCGCAGGGACTAGCGGGAGATACAATGAGCAGTTCTTC

V: TRBV6-5
D: TRBD2
size: few
J: TRBJ2-4
length: 15
CDR3: CASSYSGAGGDIQYF
DNA: TGTGCCAGCAGTTACTCCGGAGCGGGGGGGGACATTCAGTACTTC

V: TRBV11-3
D: TRBD1
size: once
J: TRBJ2-5
length: 14
CDR3: CASSDFTGDETQYF
DNA: TGTGCCAGCAGCGATTTTACAGGGGACGAGACCCAGTACTTC

V: TRBV15
D: NA
size: many
J: TRBJ2-1
length: 15
CDR3: CATSPIRSSYNEQFF
DNA: TGTGCCACCAGCCCCATTCGCTCCTCCTACAATGAGCAGTTCTTC

V: TRBV12-5
D: TRBD1
size: NA
J: TRBJ2-3
length: 14
CDR3: CASGSGQGVDTQYF
DNA: TGTGCTAGTGGCTCGGGACAGGGGGTGGATACGCAGTATTTT

V: TRBV19
D: NA
size: few
J: TRBJ1-4
length: 15
CDR3: CASHSPGALNEKLFF
DNA: TGTGCCAGCCACTCTCCAGGGGCCCTTAATGAAAAACTGTTTTTT

V: TRBV7-3
D: TRBD1
size: many
J: TRBJ2-7
length: 13
CDR3: CASSLNRGYEQYF
DNA: TGTGCCAGCAGCTTAAACAGGGGCTACGAGCAGTACTTC

V: TRBV18
D: NA
size: many
J: TRBJ2-3
length: 13
CDR3: CASSPGTTDTQYF
DNA: TGTGCCAGCTCACCTGGGACTACAGATACGCAGTATTTT

V: TRBV6-1
D: NA
size: many
J: TRBJ1-4
length: 14
CDR3: CASSEHSTNEKLFF
DNA: TGTGCCAGCAGTGAACACTCAACTAATGAAAAACTGTTTTTT